Each of the 21 T cell receptor beta chains below was sequenced from the same sample in a study of blood T cell repertoires in COVID-19. Using immunoSEQ multiplex PCR, the repertoire was profiled, and TCRdb retains in-frame clones only, with some absent. The data contain about 98,000 clones, roughly 85% of them singletons. Sequenced sample: peripheral blood. The receptors shown here come from a man in his 70s with acute or convalescent COVID-19.

The genes are TRBV18 and TRBJ2-7, with 10 bases aligning to TRBD2. The V gene end was trimmed by 5 bases and the J gene end by 0 bases; junction bases not matched to a gene: 4. This CDR3 region has 15 residues. Germline values: CDR1 KGHSH, CDR2 LQKENI. This CDR3 reads CASSSAGGSSYEQYF. The CDR3 bases are TGTGCCAGCTCATCAGCGGGGGGGAGCTCCTACGAGCAGTACTTC.

This sequence joins TRBV6-2 or TRBV6-3 and TRBJ1-5; 9 nucleotides match TRBD1. Germline V CDR1 and CDR2: MNHEY, SVGEGT. This CDR3 spans 21 amino acids. V dropped 5 bases and J dropped 0; count of bases not matched to a gene: 20. CDR3 protein: CASSNLPRTGVGLYSNQPQHF. The DNA of the CDR3 is TGTGCCAGCAGTAATCTACCCCGGACAGGGGTCGGACTATATAGCAATCAGCCCCAGCATTTT.

This chain joins TRBV5-4 and TRBJ1-1, with D possibly TRBD1 on 5 matching bases. V gave up 2 bases and J gave up 1 base, with 12 bases separating them. CDR3 size: 15 residues. Germline loops: CDR1 SGHNT, CDR2 YYREEE (reference sequence). The CDR3 sequence is CASSFGGRSNTEAFF. The CDR3, as DNA: TGTGCCAGCAGCTTCGGGGGACGGTCGAACACTGAAGCTTTCTTT.

The rearrangement links TRBV24-1 to TRBJ1-1; TRBD1 is a possible D gene (5 bases). Trimming took off 5 bases at V and 0 bases at J, with 9 bases between the two ends. Germline-derived CDR1 and CDR2 are KGHDR and SFDVKD. The CDR3 length is 14 residues. The CDR3 region is CATSAAGMNTEAFF. CDR3 sequence (DNA): TGTGCCACCAGTGCAGCAGGGATGAACACTGAAGCTTTCTTT.

The V call is TRBV18, the J call TRBJ1-1; 11 bases align to TRBD1. Germline CDR1 is KGHSH and CDR2 is LQKENI. The CDR3 loop spans 15 amino acids. Trimming removed 3 bases from V and 5 bases from J; junction bases left unmatched: 5. This CDR3 is CASSPGTGGRTEAFF. The CDR3 nucleotides are TGTGCCAGCTCACCGGGGACAGGGGGAAGAACTGAAGCTTTCTTT.

The chain combines TRBV5-1 with TRBJ2-2, with a possible D match to TRBD1 (6 bases). The CDR3 has 15 amino acids. Per the germline V gene, CDR1 is SGHRS and CDR2 is YFSETQ. V was pared by 7 bases and J by 1 base, with 14 bases between. CDR3 nucleotides: TGCGCCAGCGGGACGTTGACAGGGAACACCGGGGAGCTGTTTTTT. It yields the protein CASGTLTGNTGELFF.

The V call is TRBV6-4, the J call TRBJ1-6; 9 nucleotides match TRBD1. The CDR3 consists of 16 residues. Germline lookup yields CDR1 MRHNA and CDR2 SNTAGT. V shed 6 bases and J 9 bases; nucleotides not matched to a gene: 12. The CDR3 coding sequence is TGTGCCAGCAGCCCGGCGGGACAGGGATCCGGTTCACCCCTCCACTTT. Its translation: CASSPAGQGSGSPLHF.

This rearrangement joins TRBV11-1 to TRBJ2-7; the match to TRBD2 covers 8 bases. The CDR3 runs 16 residues. V gave up 4 bases and J gave up 2 bases; unmatched junction bases: 10. Germline values: CDR1 SGHAT, CDR2 FQDESV (reference sequence). The CDR3 region is CASSSQASGLAYEQYF. The CDR3 region has the DNA TGTGCCAGCAGCTCCCAGGCTTCGGGACTAGCCTACGAGCAGTACTTC. Drawing the rest from reference TRBV11-1 and TRBJ2-7, the complete variable domain is EAEVAQSPRYKITEKSQAVAFWCDPISGHATLYWYRQILGQGPELLVQFQDESVVDDSQLPKDRFSAERLKGVDSTLKIQPAELGDSAMYLCASSSQASGLAYEQYFGPGTRLTVT.

In DNA, the CDR3 is TGTGCCAGCAGCCAGTGGGGCCCAGGGGGCGAGCAGTACGTC. Translating it yields CASSQWGPGGEQYV. The chain is built from TRBV14 and TRBJ2-7; TRBD1 matches 7 bases. CDR1 SGHDN and CDR2 FVKESK come from the germline V gene. The J segment lost 6 bases and the V segment lost 3 bases, leaving 8 bases of the junction unmatched. The CDR3 is made up of 14 amino acids.

The CDR3 spells CASSPMGLAGTYQETQYF. CDR3 DNA sequence: TGTGCCAGCAGCCCAATGGGACTAGCGGGGACGTACCAAGAGACCCAGTACTTC. V and J are TRBV7-6 and TRBJ2-5; 13 nucleotides align to TRBD2. J was trimmed by 0 bases and V by 5 bases; bases with no gene match: 9. The CDR3 is 18 amino acids. Germline V gene lookup returns CDR1 SGHVS and CDR2 FNYEAQ.

This chain joins TRBV7-5 and TRBJ1-6; the table's D gene call, TRBD1, was not cross checked with the DNA. TRBV7-5 represents a pseudogene. This CDR3 has 20 amino acids. The CDR3 loop is CARSFESEGGQSSYNSPLHF. The CDR3 bases are TGTGCCAGAAGCTTTGAATCCGAAGGGGGCCAGAGCTCCTATAATTCACCCCTCCACTTT.

The CDR3 region is CASSIRRGSNQPQHF. The CDR3 DNA reads TGTGCCAGCAGCATCCGCAGGGGGTCCAATCAGCCCCAGCATTTT. The rearrangement uses TRBV13 and TRBJ1-5; TRBD1 matches 7 bases. V was clipped by 5 bases and J by 3 bases; unmatched bases: 7. Looked up from germline, CDR1 is PRHDT and CDR2 is FYEKMQ (reference sequence). This CDR3 spans 15 amino acids.

In this sample, this clone turned up a few times. The chain couples TRBV30 to TRBJ1-2, with D unclear. Germline V CDR1 and CDR2: GTSNPN, SVGIG (reference sequence). There are 12 residues in the CDR3. The V gene lost 2 bases and the J gene lost 7 bases, with 11 bases spanning the gap. The CDR3 DNA follows: TGTGCCTGGAGTCGTGGGGAGGCTGGCTACACCTTC. Translating gives CAWSRGEAGYTF.

This clone has only a few counts. The V call is TRBV27, the J call TRBJ2-1; D gene unclear. This CDR3 has 16 residues. In germline, CDR1 is MNHEY, CDR2 SMNVEV (reference sequence). Trimming left V 0 bases short and J 0 bases short, with 9 bases between. The CDR3 DNA reads TGTGCCAGCAGTTTATCCCAGGCCAGCTCCTACAATGAGCAGTTCTTC. The encoded protein is CASSLSQASSYNEQFF.

The rearrangement uses TRBV5-8 and TRBJ2-6; D is uncertain. The CDR3 is made up of 15 amino acids. Germline V CDR1 and CDR2: SGHTS, YDEGEE. V lost 5 bases and J lost 2, with 11 bases in between. CDR3 region: CASRHYLPGANVLTF. The CDR3 bases are TGTGCCAGCAGACACTATCTTCCTGGGGCCAACGTCCTGACTTTC.

The chain carries TRBV14 and TRBJ2-2; D gene ambiguous. Trimming removed 3 bases at V and 1 base at J, with 6 bases between. This CDR3 is 14 amino acids long. Germline lookup yields CDR1 SGHDN and CDR2 FVKESK. Here the CDR3 reads CASSHLGNTGELFF. CDR3 sequence (DNA): TGTGCCAGCAGCCATCTCGGGAACACCGGGGAGCTGTTTTTT.

V and J are TRBV5-8 and TRBJ1-2; no firm D call. V gave up 4 bases and J gave up 7 bases, with 26 bases separating them. CDR3 length: 17 amino acids. The V gene's germline CDR1 is SGHTS and CDR2 YDEGEE. CDR3 coding DNA: TGTGCCAGCAGCCACCGAGTCGGGCCGGGAGGGATGAGTGGCTACACCTTC. Protein sequence: CASSHRVGPGGMSGYTF.

V and J are TRBV7-9 and TRBJ2-3; maybe TRBD1 (6 bases). Trimming left V 1 base short and J 3 bases short, with 14 bases between. Looked up from germline, CDR1 is SEHNR and CDR2 is FQNEAQ (reference sequence). The CDR3 has 16 residues. The CDR3 loop is CASSLVQGLQTDTQYF. As DNA, the CDR3 is TGTGCCAGCAGCTTAGTGCAGGGGCTACAAACAGATACGCAGTATTTT.

This clone has a single count. The chain joins TRBV6-6 to TRBJ2-1, with D possibly being TRBD1 (5 bases). The V end lost 4 bases, the J end lost 3 bases, and 7 bases lay between the germline ends. The CDR3 spans 13 residues. Germline-derived CDR1 and CDR2 are MNHNY and SVGAGI (reference sequence). The CDR3 nucleotides are TGTGCCAGCAGTTCAGACAGCTACAATGAGCAGTTCTTC. It is translated as CASSSDSYNEQFF.

The chain recombines TRBV30 with TRBJ1-4; 7 bases line up with TRBD1. CDR3 length equals 14 residues. J gave up 6 bases and V 2 bases, and 6 bases lay outside the gene matches. Germline V gene sequence: CDR1 GTSNPN, CDR2 SVGIG (reference sequence). CDR3: CAWSRDSGDEKLFF. DNA of the CDR3: TGTGCCTGGAGTAGGGACAGTGGGGATGAAAAACTGTTTTTT.

This clone was counted a few times. The rearrangement uses TRBV19 and TRBJ1-1; D is ambiguous. V shed 4 bases and J shed 5 bases, with 11 bases lying between them. CDR3 size: 13 residues. CDR1 and CDR2 from the germline V gene are LNHDA and SQIVND (reference sequence). The CDR3 loop reads CASSRRAVTEAFF. CDR3 nucleotides: TGTGCCAGTAGTAGAAGAGCGGTTACTGAAGCTTTCTTT.